This TCR beta chain was identified during a study of early T cells in non-severe SARS-CoV-2 infection. Study-wide results and limits: There was a bias toward anti-spike CD8 responses in VDJdb matching, which missed private and CD4 specificities.

At least ten counts were recorded for this clonotype. As yet, its antigen is unknown. The V end was cut by 4 bases, the J end by 5 bases, with 11 bases between. Germline V gene data show CDR1 as SGHVS and CDR2 as FQNEAQ. The CDR3 totals 13 residues. Attachment of unique molecular identifiers was made to individual cDNA molecules. TCRdb re-analysed the 5' RACE reads in MiXCR, keeping a single row per CDR3 protein. The table lists about 50,000 distinct CDR3 sequences, about 6% of them singletons. This sequence joins TRBV7-8 and TRBJ2-5, with D possibly matching TRBD2 (6 bases). This receptor was obtained from an adult who was a healthcare worker with PCR-confirmed SARS-CoV-2 infection or an uninfected control (not recorded which). The material sequenced was whole blood, taken at baseline. In nucleotides, the CDR3 is TGTGCCAGCAGCTCCGGGGGAGGTGAGACCCAGTACTTC. Its translation is CASSSGGGETQYF.